Below are 17 T cell receptor beta chains sequenced from a single sample in a study of T cell responses to AZD1222 COVID-19 vaccine. Clones were read by immunoSEQ multiplex PCR, and TCRdb kept only the in-frame ones, dropping some. The table shows 150,000 to 200,000 clones, with almost 95% occurring only once. This sample comprised peripheral blood, obtained on day 0 of AZD1222 vaccination. These receptors came from an adult in good health.

This clone was seen just once. V and J are TRBV28 and TRBJ1-1; D remains unclear. Trimming cost V 7 bases and J 4 bases, with 10 bases left between them. The germline V gene has CDR1 MDHEN and CDR2 SYDVKM. The CDR3 totals 12 residues. This CDR3 is CASTADGTEAFF. CDR3 in DNA: TGTGCCAGCACCGCGGACGGCACTGAAGCTTTCTTT.

The genes are TRBV19 and TRBJ2-5, with unresolved D. CDR1 is LNHDA, CDR2 SQIVND, per germline (reference sequence). The length of the CDR3 is 13 residues. Trimming shortened V by 4 bases and J by 2 bases, and 8 bases separated the two germline ends. The CDR3 spells CASSTWVQETQYF. The CDR3, as DNA: TGTGCCAGTAGTACCTGGGTACAAGAGACCCAGTACTTC.

The chain combines TRBV4-1 with TRBJ1-1; weak D call: TRBD1 (5 bases). Germline CDR1 reads MGHRA; CDR2 reads YSYEKL. The V end lost 1 base, the J end lost 2 bases, and 11 bases lay between the germline ends. This CDR3 is 15 amino acids long. The CDR3: CASSQAGTFNTEAFF. The CDR3 DNA is TGCGCCAGCAGCCAAGCCGGGACTTTCAACACTGAAGCTTTCTTT.

This clone came up once. The rearrangement uses TRBV24-1 and TRBJ2-5; 7 bases fit TRBD1. There are 16 residues in the CDR3. Germline-derived CDR1 and CDR2 are KGHDR and SFDVKD. V gave up 3 bases and J gave up 5 bases; unmatched junction bases: 11. CDR3 sequence reads: CATSDPNDRVGETQYF. The DNA of the CDR3 is TGTGCCACCAGTGATCCAAATGACAGGGTAGGGGAGACCCAGTACTTC.

The chain combines TRBV5-1 with TRBJ1-2; D is uncertain. The CDR3 loop spans 16 amino acids. Per germline, CDR1 SGHRS and CDR2 YFSETQ. V gave up 0 bases and J gave up 0 bases, with 12 bases separating them. The CDR3 DNA sequence: TGCGCCAGCAGCTTGGGGCTACAGCAACCTAACTATGGCTACACCTTC. It is translated as CASSLGLQQPNYGYTF.

V is TRBV7-9 and J is TRBJ2-3, with 7 bases matching TRBD2. Losses at the gene ends were 11 bases for V and 3 bases for J; bases not matched to a gene: 11. The germline CDR1 and CDR2 sequences are SEHNR and FQNEAQ (reference sequence). This CDR3 comprises 14 residues. CDR3 residues: CASGMGGGTDTQYF. The CDR3 region has the DNA TGTGCCTCGGGCATGGGGGGAGGGACAGATACGCAGTATTTT.

The chain has TRBV15 and TRBJ1-2; weak D call: TRBD1 (6 bases). Per the germline V gene, CDR1 is LNHNV and CDR2 is YYDKDF (reference sequence). The CDR3 has 13 residues. V lost 2 bases and J 7 bases, leaving 11 bases between the germline ends. In DNA form, the CDR3 reads TGTGCCACCAGCAGATCCGGGGGGCTTGGCTACACCTTC. Protein: CATSRSGGLGYTF.

V gene TRBV19 combines with J gene TRBJ1-1; 7 bases are a match to TRBD1. The CDR3 runs 13 residues. Looked up from germline, CDR1 is LNHDA and CDR2 is SQIVND (reference sequence). Trimming removed 4 bases from V and 1 base from J; junction bases left unmatched: 0. The CDR3 protein is CASSRTGNTEAFF. In DNA form, the CDR3 reads TGTGCCAGTAGTAGGACAGGGAACACTGAAGCTTTCTTT.

The chain combines TRBV9 with TRBJ1-3; 7 bases map to TRBD1. V shed 7 bases, J shed 4 bases, and the junction held 8 bases outside the gene matches. The germline V gene encodes CDR1 SGDLS and CDR2 YYNGEE. The CDR3 contains 14 residues. This CDR3 reads CASRGRQGGNTIYF. In nucleotides, the CDR3 is TGTGCCAGCCGGGGCCGACAGGGAGGAAACACCATATATTTT.

This clone was recorded only once. This rearrangement joins TRBV3-1 (or the pseudogene TRBV3-2) to TRBJ1-1; the D is unclear. Per germline, CDR1 LGHDT and CDR2 YNNKEL (reference sequence). The ends were cut back, 3 bases at V and 1 base at J, with 3 bases in the middle. The CDR3 covers 12 residues. CDR3 loop: CASSHPNTEAFF. The CDR3 DNA is TGTGCCAGCAGCCACCCGAACACTGAAGCTTTCTTT.

The chain joins TRBV7-2 to TRBJ1-2; D unresolved. V gave up 5 bases and J gave up 4 bases, with 14 bases separating them. The CDR3 has 14 residues. Germline CDR1 SGHTA, CDR2 FQGNSA. CDR3 DNA: TGTGCCAGCAGCGCGAGTTCGACTGCCTATGGCTACACCTTC. The encoded protein is CASSASSTAYGYTF.

This rearrangement joins TRBV2 to TRBJ2-7; D uncertain. The CDR3 totals 15 residues. Germline V gene lookup returns CDR1 SNHLY and CDR2 FYNNEI. Trimming stripped 6 bases from V and 0 bases from J, with 15 bases between. The CDR3 sequence is CASRAPVQHSYEQYV. CDR3 bases: TGTGCCAGCAGGGCTCCCGTACAGCACTCCTACGAGCAGTACGTC.

The V and J genes are TRBV27 and TRBJ2-7, with D hard to call. V was cut by 4 bases and J by 0 bases, with 10 bases left in between. This CDR3 is 14 amino acids long. Germline V gene sequence: CDR1 MNHEY, CDR2 SMNVEV (reference sequence). The CDR3 coding sequence is TGTGCCAGCAGTTCCGGGTCCAACTCCTACGAGCAGTACTTC. It translates to CASSSGSNSYEQYF.

This rearrangement joins TRBV19 to TRBJ1-4; 8 positions agree with TRBD1. The V gene end was trimmed by 5 bases and the J gene end by 11 bases; junction bases not matched to a gene: 4. CDR1 is LNHDA and CDR2 is SQIVND in the germline V gene (reference sequence). This CDR3 region has 12 residues. The CDR3 spells CASSSDRGKLFF. The DNA for the CDR3 is TGTGCCAGTAGTTCCGACAGGGGCAAACTGTTTTTT.

The chain is built from TRBV28 and TRBJ2-7; no definite D call. V gave up 3 bases and J gave up 1 base, with 10 bases separating them. The germline V gene encodes CDR1 MDHEN and CDR2 SYDVKM. The length of the CDR3 is 14 residues. Here the CDR3 reads CASSFGRESYEQYV. In DNA form, the CDR3 reads TGTGCCAGCAGTTTTGGTAGGGAATCCTACGAGCAGTACGTC.

The chain combines TRBV24-1 with TRBJ2-2; no clear D. Germline V gene sequence: CDR1 KGHDR, CDR2 SFDVKD. The CDR3 spans 16 residues. V was clipped by 3 bases and J by 0 bases, with 10 bases between them. The CDR3 DNA is TGTGCCACCAGTGATGCCTCGACCCCGAACACCGGGGAGCTGTTTTTT. Its translation is CATSDASTPNTGELFF.

The gene calls are TRBV7-6 and TRBJ2-5, with D possibly matching TRBD2 (5 bases). Trimming cost V 5 bases and J 5 bases, with 27 bases left between them. The CDR3 extends over 18 amino acids. CDR1 is SGHVS, CDR2 FNYEAQ, per germline. The CDR3 DNA is TGTGCCAGCAGCCAATGGCAGGCTCCGGAGGCGGTTTGGGAGACCCAGTACTTC. The encoded protein is CASSQWQAPEAVWETQYF.